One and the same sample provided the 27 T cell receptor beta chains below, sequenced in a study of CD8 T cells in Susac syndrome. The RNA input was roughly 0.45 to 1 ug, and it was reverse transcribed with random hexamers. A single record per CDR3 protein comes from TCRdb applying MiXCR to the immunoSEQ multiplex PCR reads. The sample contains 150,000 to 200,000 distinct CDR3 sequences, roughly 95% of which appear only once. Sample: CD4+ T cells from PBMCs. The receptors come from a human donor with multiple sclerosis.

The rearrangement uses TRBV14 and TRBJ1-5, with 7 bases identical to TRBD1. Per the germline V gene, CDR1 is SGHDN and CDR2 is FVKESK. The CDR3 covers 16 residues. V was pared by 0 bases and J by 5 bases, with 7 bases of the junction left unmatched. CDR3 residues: CASSQDGRGIDQPQHF. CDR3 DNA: TGTGCCAGCAGCCAAGATGGCAGGGGGATCGATCAGCCCCAGCATTTT.

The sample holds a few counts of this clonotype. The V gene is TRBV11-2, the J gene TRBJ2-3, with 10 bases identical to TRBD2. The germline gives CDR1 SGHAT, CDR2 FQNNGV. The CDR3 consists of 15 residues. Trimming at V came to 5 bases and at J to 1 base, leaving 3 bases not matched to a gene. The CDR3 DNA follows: TGTGCCAGCAGCATAACTAGCGGGGGCACAGATACGCAGTATTTT. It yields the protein CASSITSGGTDTQYF.

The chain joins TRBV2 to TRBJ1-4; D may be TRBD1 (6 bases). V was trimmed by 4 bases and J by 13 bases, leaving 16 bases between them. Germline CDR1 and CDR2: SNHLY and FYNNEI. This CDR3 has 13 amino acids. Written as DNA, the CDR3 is TGTGCCAGCAGTGGACAGGCCCGGGCTCTACTGTTTTTT. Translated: CASSGQARALLFF.

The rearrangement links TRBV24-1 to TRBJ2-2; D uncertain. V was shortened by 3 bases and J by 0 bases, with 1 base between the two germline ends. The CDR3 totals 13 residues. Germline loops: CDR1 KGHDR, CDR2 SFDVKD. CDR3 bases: TGTGCCACCAGTGATCCGAACACCGGGGAGCTGTTTTTT. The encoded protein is CATSDPNTGELFF.

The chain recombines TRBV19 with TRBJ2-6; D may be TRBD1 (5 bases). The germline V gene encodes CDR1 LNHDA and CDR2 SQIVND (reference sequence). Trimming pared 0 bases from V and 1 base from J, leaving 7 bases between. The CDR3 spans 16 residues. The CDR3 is CASSIDRTSGANVLTF. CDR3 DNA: TGTGCCAGTAGTATAGATCGGACATCTGGGGCCAACGTCCTGACTTTC.

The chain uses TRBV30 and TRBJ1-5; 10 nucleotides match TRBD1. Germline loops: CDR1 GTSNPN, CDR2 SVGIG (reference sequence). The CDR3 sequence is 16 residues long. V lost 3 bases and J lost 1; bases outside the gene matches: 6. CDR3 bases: TGTGCCTGGAGCAGGGACAGGGGAGTGAGCAATCAGCCCCAGCATTTT. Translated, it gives CAWSRDRGVSNQPQHF.

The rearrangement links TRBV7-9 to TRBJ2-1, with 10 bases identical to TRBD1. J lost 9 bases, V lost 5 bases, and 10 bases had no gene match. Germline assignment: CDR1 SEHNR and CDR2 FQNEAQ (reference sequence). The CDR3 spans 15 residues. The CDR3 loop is CASSPRGTGVGEQFF. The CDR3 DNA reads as TGTGCCAGCAGCCCCCGAGGGACAGGGGTTGGTGAGCAGTTCTTC.

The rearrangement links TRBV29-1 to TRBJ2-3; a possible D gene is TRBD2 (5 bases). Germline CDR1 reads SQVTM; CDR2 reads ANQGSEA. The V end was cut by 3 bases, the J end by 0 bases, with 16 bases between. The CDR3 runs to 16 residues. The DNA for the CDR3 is TGCAGCGTTGATGGAGCGAGGCTAGCTAGCACAGATACGCAGTATTTT. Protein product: CSVDGARLASTDTQYF.

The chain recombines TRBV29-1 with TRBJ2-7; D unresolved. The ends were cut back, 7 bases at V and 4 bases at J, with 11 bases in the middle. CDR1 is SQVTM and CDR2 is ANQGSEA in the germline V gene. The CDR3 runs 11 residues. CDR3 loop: CSAGQGYEQYF. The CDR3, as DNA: TGCAGCGCCGGCCAAGGTTACGAGCAGTACTTC.

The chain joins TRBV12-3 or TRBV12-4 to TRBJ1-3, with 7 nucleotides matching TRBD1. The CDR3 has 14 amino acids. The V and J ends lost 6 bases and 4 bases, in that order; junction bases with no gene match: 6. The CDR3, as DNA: TGTGCCAGCAGACCCACAGGGGCCGGAAACACCATATATTTT. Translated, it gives CASRPTGAGNTIYF.

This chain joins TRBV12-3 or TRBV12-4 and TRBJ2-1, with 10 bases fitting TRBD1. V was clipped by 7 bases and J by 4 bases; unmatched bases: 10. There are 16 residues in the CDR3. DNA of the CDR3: TGTGCCAGCACCTCAGACAGGGGGCGTCTATACAATGAGCAGTTCTTC. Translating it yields CASTSDRGRLYNEQFF.

CDR3 protein: CASSYRTGTTKYYGYTF. CDR3 nucleotide sequence: TGTGCCAGCAGTTATCGGACAGGAACAACCAAATACTATGGCTACACCTTC. The V and J genes are TRBV6-2 or TRBV6-3 and TRBJ1-2, with TRBD1 matching over 7 bases. Germline CDR1 reads MNHEY; CDR2 reads SVGEGT. This CDR3 has 17 residues. J was trimmed by 3 bases and V by 3 bases; bases with no gene match: 13.

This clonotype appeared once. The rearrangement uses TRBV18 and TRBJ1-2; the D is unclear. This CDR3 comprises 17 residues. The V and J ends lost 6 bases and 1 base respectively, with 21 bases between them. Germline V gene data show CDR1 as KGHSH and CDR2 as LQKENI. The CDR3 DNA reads TGTGCCAGCTCCGCACTAGGAGGGCAGACCCATAACTATGGCTACACCTTC. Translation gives CASSALGGQTHNYGYTF.

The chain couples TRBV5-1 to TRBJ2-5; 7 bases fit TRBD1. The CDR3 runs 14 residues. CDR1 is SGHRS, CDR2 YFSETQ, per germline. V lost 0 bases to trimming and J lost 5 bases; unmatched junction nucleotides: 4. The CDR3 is CASSLDRGRETQYF. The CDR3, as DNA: TGCGCCAGCAGCTTGGACAGGGGACGGGAGACCCAGTACTTC.

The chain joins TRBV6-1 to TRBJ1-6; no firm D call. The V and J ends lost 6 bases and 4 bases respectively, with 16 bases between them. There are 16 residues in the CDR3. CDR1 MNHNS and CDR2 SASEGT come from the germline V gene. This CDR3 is CASSSRTRQYNSPLHF. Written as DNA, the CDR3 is TGTGCCAGCAGCTCTAGGACCCGTCAATATAATTCACCCCTCCACTTT.

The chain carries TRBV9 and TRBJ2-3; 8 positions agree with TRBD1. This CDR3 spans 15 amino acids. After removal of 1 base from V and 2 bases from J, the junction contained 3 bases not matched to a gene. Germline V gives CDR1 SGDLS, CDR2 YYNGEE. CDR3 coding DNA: TGTGCCAGCAGCGTAACTCAGGGGGCCACAGATACGCAGTATTTT. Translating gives CASSVTQGATDTQYF.

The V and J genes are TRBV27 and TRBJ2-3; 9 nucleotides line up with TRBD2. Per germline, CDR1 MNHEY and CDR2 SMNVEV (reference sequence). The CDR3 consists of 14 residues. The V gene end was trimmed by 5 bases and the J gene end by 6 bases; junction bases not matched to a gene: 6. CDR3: CASSIIAGVDTQYF. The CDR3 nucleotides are TGTGCCAGCAGTATAATAGCGGGGGTGGATACGCAGTATTTT.

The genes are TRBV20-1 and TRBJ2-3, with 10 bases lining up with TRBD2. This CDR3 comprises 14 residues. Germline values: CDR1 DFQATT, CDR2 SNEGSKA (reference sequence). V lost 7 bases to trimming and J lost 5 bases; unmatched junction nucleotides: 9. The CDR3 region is CSVKDSGGRDTQYF. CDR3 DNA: TGCAGTGTTAAGGATAGCGGGGGGAGAGATACGCAGTATTTT.

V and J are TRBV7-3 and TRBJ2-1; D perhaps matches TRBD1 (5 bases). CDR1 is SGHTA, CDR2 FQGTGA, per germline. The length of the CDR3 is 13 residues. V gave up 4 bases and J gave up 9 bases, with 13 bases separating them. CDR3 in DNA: TGTGCCAGCAGCTCCGACAGAGGCGGTGAGCAGTTCTTC. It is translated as CASSSDRGGEQFF.

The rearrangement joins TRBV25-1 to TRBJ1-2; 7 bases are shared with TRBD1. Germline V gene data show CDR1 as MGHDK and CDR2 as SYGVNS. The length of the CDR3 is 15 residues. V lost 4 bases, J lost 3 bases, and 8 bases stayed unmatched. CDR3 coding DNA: TGTGCCAGCAGTGGCCCGGAGACAGGGTACTATGGCTACACCTTC. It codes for CASSGPETGYYGYTF.

The CDR3 DNA follows: TGTGCCAGCATCTCCCAGGGAGGCGATTCACCCCTCCACTTT. This gives the protein CASISQGGDSPLHF. The V gene is TRBV2, the J gene TRBJ1-6; D is perhaps TRBD1 (5 bases). V shed 7 bases and J shed 8 bases, with 15 bases lying between them. From germline, CDR1 is SNHLY and CDR2 FYNNEI. The CDR3 loop spans 14 amino acids.

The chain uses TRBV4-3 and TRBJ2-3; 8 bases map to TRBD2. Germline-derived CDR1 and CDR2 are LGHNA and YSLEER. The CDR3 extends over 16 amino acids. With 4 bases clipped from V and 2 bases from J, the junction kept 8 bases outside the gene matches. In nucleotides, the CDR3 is TGCGCCAGCAGCCTTAGCGGGGTTACATCCACAGATACGCAGTATTTT. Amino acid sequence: CASSLSGVTSTDTQYF.

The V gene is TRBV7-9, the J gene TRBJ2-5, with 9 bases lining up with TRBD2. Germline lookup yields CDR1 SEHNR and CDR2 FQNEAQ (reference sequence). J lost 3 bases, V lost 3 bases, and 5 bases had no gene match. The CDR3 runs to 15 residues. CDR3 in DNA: TGTGCCAGCAGCTTGACTAGCGGAGTTAAAGAGACCCAGTACTTC. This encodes CASSLTSGVKETQYF.

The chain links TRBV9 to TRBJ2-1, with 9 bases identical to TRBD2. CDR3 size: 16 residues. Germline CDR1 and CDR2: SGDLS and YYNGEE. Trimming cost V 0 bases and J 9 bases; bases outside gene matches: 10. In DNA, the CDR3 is TGTGCCAGCAGCGTAGATGGGGGACTAGCCGTCGGTGAGCAGTTCTTC. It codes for CASSVDGGLAVGEQFF.

CDR3 sequence reads: CASSQDRGLADTQYF. CDR3 in DNA: TGCGCCAGCAGCCAAGATCGGGGGTTGGCAGATACGCAGTATTTT. The chain recombines TRBV4-3 with TRBJ2-3, with D tentatively TRBD2 (6 bases). This CDR3 is 15 amino acids long. Germline assignment: CDR1 LGHNA and CDR2 YSLEER. Trimming stripped 0 bases from V and 4 bases from J, with 11 bases between.

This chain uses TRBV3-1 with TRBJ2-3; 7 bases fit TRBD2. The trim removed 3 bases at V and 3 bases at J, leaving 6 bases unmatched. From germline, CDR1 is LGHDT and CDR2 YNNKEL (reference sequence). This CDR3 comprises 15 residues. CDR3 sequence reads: CASSQRGTTTDTQYF. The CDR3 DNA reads TGTGCCAGCAGCCAGAGAGGGACTACGACAGATACGCAGTATTTT.

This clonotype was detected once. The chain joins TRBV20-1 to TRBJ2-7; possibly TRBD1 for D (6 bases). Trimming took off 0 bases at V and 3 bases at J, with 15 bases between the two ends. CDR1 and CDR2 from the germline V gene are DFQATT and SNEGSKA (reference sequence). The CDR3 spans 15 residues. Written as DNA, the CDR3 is TGCAGTGCTAGAGAACAGGGTAGGGTCGGCTACGAGCAGTACTTC. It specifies CSAREQGRVGYEQYF.